Shown below are 14 T cell receptor beta chains from a single sample sequenced in a study of cytomegalovirus exposure and HLA in healthy donors. 60 Vbeta and 13 Jbeta primers were used in PCR. Sequencing was performed with immunoSEQ multiplex PCR; in TCRdb, only in-frame clones are kept and a portion is missing. Found here are 150,000 or so clones, approximately 80% of them singletons; the top ten hold around 2.4%. Sequenced sample: PBMCs. These receptor sequences come from a man between 45 and 60 years old in good health and CMV-seronegative.

The chain combines TRBV5-6 with TRBJ2-7; D may be TRBD1 (5 bases). V shed 1 base and J shed 4 bases, with 9 bases lying between them. The CDR3 totals 13 residues. CDR1 and CDR2 from the germline V gene are SGHDT and YYEEEE. CDR3 DNA: TGTGCCAGCAGCTTGTGGGGCAGGTACGAGCAGTACTTC. This encodes CASSLWGRYEQYF.

The rearrangement uses TRBV29-1 and TRBJ1-1; TRBD1 is a possible D gene (5 bases). The germline V gene encodes CDR1 SQVTM and CDR2 ANQGSEA. The CDR3 runs to 10 residues. V dropped 7 bases and J dropped 7 bases, with 10 bases sitting between them. CDR3 region: CSGVQVEAFF. The CDR3 DNA reads TGCAGCGGGGTACAGGTTGAAGCTTTCTTT.

This clone was recorded once. This chain links TRBV13 with TRBJ1-2, with 8 bases that match TRBD1. V was clipped by 4 bases and J by 4 bases; unmatched bases: 2. The CDR3 sequence is 13 residues long. CDR1 is PRHDT and CDR2 is FYEKMQ in the germline V gene (reference sequence). The CDR3 DNA reads TGTGCCAGCAGCTCTGACAGGGGCTATGGCTACACCTTC. This sequence encodes CASSSDRGYGYTF.

The rearrangement joins TRBV18 to TRBJ2-2; the D is unclear. Deletions cut 2 bases from V and 1 base from J, with 8 bases between. CDR3 size: 15 residues. CDR1 is KGHSH and CDR2 is LQKENI in the germline V gene. CDR3 region: CASSPGPQNTGELFF. The CDR3 region has the DNA TGTGCCAGCTCACCAGGGCCTCAGAACACCGGGGAGCTGTTTTTT.

This CDR3 is CASSLQRATQETQYF. The CDR3 DNA reads TGCGCCAGCAGCCTGCAGAGAGCGACTCAAGAGACCCAGTACTTC. The chain couples TRBV5-1 to TRBJ2-5; D uncertain. The CDR3 length is 15 residues. Per germline, CDR1 SGHRS and CDR2 YFSETQ. V lost 4 bases and J lost 2, with 15 bases in between.

This chain connects TRBV20-1 to TRBJ2-1, with a tentative D call TRBD2 (5 bases). This CDR3 comprises 10 residues. Germline CDR1 DFQATT, CDR2 SNEGSKA (reference sequence). V dropped 7 bases and J dropped 6 bases, with 7 bases sitting between them. The CDR3 is CSVGGNEQFF. In nucleotides, the CDR3 is TGCAGTGTAGGAGGCAATGAGCAGTTCTTC.

This chain uses TRBV28 with TRBJ1-2, with D possibly being TRBD1 (6 bases). The length of the CDR3 is 16 residues. Per germline, CDR1 MDHEN and CDR2 SYDVKM. V lost 7 bases and J lost 2, with 20 bases in between. The CDR3 DNA reads TGTGCCAGCACCCGAGTCAGGGGAAGCGGAAACTATGGCTACACCTTC. The encoded protein is CASTRVRGSGNYGYTF.

This rearrangement joins TRBV4-1 to TRBJ1-1; possible D gene TRBD1, 6 bases. Germline CDR1 reads MGHRA; CDR2 reads YSYEKL. The CDR3 spans 13 residues. Trimming shortened V by 3 bases and J by 5 bases, and 10 bases separated the two germline ends. CDR3 in amino acids: CASSQDSRTEAFF. In DNA, the CDR3 is TGCGCCAGCAGCCAGGACAGCAGGACTGAAGCTTTCTTT.

The gene calls are TRBV5-6 and TRBJ2-5; the D gene is possibly TRBD1 (6 bases). Trimming pared 4 bases from V and 5 bases from J, leaving 18 bases between. This CDR3 is built from 15 residues. Germline CDR1 SGHDT, CDR2 YYEEEE. CDR3 nucleotides: TGTGCCAGCAGCCGTCCCGCAGGGGCTAGGGAGACCCAGTACTTC. It specifies CASSRPAGARETQYF.

This clone was seen only a few times. This chain joins TRBV19 and TRBJ1-1; TRBD1 is a possible D gene (5 bases). Germline V lookup: CDR1 LNHDA, CDR2 SQIVND (reference sequence). V shed 6 bases and J shed 0 bases, with 17 bases lying between them. This CDR3 has 16 amino acids. The CDR3 is CASSDPGESVNTEAFF. As DNA, the CDR3 is TGTGCCAGTAGCGATCCGGGGGAATCAGTGAACACTGAAGCTTTCTTT.

The chain has TRBV5-1 and TRBJ2-7; TRBD1 matches at 7 bases. Per the germline V gene, CDR1 is SGHRS and CDR2 is YFSETQ. V lost 0 bases and J lost 5; bases outside the gene matches: 8. The CDR3 totals 15 residues. CDR3 protein: CASSLGPGQRDEQYF. The CDR3 DNA reads as TGCGCCAGCAGCTTGGGCCCGGGACAGAGAGACGAGCAGTACTTC.

This clone was observed a single time. J is TRBJ1-1 and V is TRBV7-8; D may be TRBD1 (6 bases). CDR1 and CDR2 from the germline V gene are SGHVS and FQNEAQ. CDR3 length: 14 residues. The germline V and J ends were trimmed by 3 bases and 5 bases, with 13 bases remaining between them. CDR3 sequence: CASSLSRGLTEAFF. The CDR3 bases are TGTGCCAGCAGCTTGTCCAGGGGTCTAACTGAAGCTTTCTTT.

The rearrangement joins TRBV19 to TRBJ1-3, with TRBD1 as a possible D gene (6 bases). Trimming cost V 0 bases and J 0 bases, with 24 bases left between them. The CDR3 spans 21 residues. CDR1 is LNHDA, CDR2 SQIVND, per germline (reference sequence). CDR3 sequence (DNA): TGTGCCAGTAGTATAGATCCGGACAGAACTCTGGAGTCTTCCTCTGGAAACACCATATATTTT. It translates to CASSIDPDRTLESSSGNTIYF.

The chain is built from TRBV27 and TRBJ1-1; D possibly corresponds to TRBD1 (5 bases). CDR3 length: 15 residues. Germline CDR1 is MNHEY and CDR2 is SMNVEV (reference sequence). Between the trimmed V and J ends, which lost 2 bases and 2 bases, there was a span of 12 bases. CDR3 bases: TGTGCCAGCAGTTTAGGGAGGACATCCAACACTGAAGCTTTCTTT. It encodes CASSLGRTSNTEAFF.